These T cell receptor beta chains were read from a single sample in a study of T-cell memory formation after mild COVID-19. TCRdb re-derived calls from the 5' RACE reads in MiXCR, one entry per CDR3 protein. The sample shows approximately 290,000 distinct CDR3 sequences, around 19% of them seen only once. Sequencing was done on a sample of PBMCs or a T cell subset sorted from them (not recorded which). The receptors shown here come from a man aged 18 to 30 who had mild COVID-19 (a few samples of this study predate the infection). Cell type and time point are not known. Both conserved end residues are trimmed from each CDR3.

v_call: TRBV12-3/TRBV12-4; j_call: TRBJ2-7; cdr3_length: 12; cdr3_aa: ASSDDRGNYEQY
v_call: TRBV4-3; j_call: TRBJ2-1; cdr3_length: 12; cdr3_aa: ASSQEESTNEQF
v_call: TRBV10-3; j_call: TRBJ1-1; cdr3_length: 11; cdr3_aa: ASCGQGVHEAF
v_call: TRBV12-3/TRBV12-4; j_call: TRBJ2-3; cdr3_length: 15; cdr3_aa: ASSPPSGTPLTDTQY
v_call: TRBV5-1; j_call: TRBJ2-5; cdr3_length: 12; cdr3_aa: ASSLSLAAESQY
v_call: TRBV12-3/TRBV12-4; j_call: TRBJ2-4; cdr3_length: 14; cdr3_aa: ASSPSWVLAKNIQY
v_call: TRBV10-3; j_call: TRBJ2-2; cdr3_length: 13; cdr3_aa: ASGAQGSPTGELF
v_call: TRBV12-3/TRBV12-4; j_call: TRBJ1-1; cdr3_length: 12; cdr3_aa: ASSPLLDRGIAF
v_call: TRBV6-1; j_call: TRBJ1-3; cdr3_length: 13; cdr3_aa: ASRNGGRLGNTIY
v_call: TRBV7-2; j_call: TRBJ2-5; cdr3_length: 11; cdr3_aa: ASTTPRGETQY
v_call: TRBV15; j_call: TRBJ2-2; cdr3_length: 12; cdr3_aa: ATGPGRWTGELF
v_call: TRBV4-3; j_call: TRBJ2-7; cdr3_length: 13; cdr3_aa: ASSQERSGYYEQY
v_call: TRBV5-1; j_call: TRBJ2-2; cdr3_length: 13; cdr3_aa: ASSTGTGVVGELF
v_call: TRBV6-5; j_call: TRBJ2-7; cdr3_length: 11; cdr3_aa: ASSYRGGSEQY
v_call: TRBV7-2; j_call: TRBJ1-4; cdr3_length: 13; cdr3_aa: ASSLDSATNEKLF
v_call: TRBV9; j_call: TRBJ2-7; cdr3_length: 11; cdr3_aa: ASSPDGSSKQY
v_call: TRBV2; j_call: TRBJ2-3; cdr3_length: 9; cdr3_aa: ASSIGGPQY
v_call: TRBV6-2/TRBV6-3; j_call: TRBJ1-1; cdr3_length: 12; cdr3_aa: ASSYGPGNTEAF
v_call: TRBV7-9; j_call: TRBJ2-7; cdr3_length: 10; cdr3_aa: ASSQGGNEQY
v_call: TRBV5-1; j_call: TRBJ2-3; cdr3_length: 13; cdr3_aa: ASSFDRVSTDTQY
v_call: TRBV5-1; j_call: TRBJ2-7; cdr3_length: 12; cdr3_aa: ASSRTGGSYEQY
v_call: TRBV20-1; j_call: TRBJ2-5; cdr3_length: 15; cdr3_aa: SARGLASGGAGETQY
v_call: TRBV10-3; j_call: TRBJ2-1; cdr3_length: 12; cdr3_aa: AISSGPLLDEQF
v_call: TRBV10-2; j_call: TRBJ1-6; cdr3_length: 11; cdr3_aa: ASRPGSGSPLH
v_call: TRBV28; j_call: TRBJ1-1; cdr3_length: 11; cdr3_aa: ASSFPLDTEAF
v_call: TRBV14; j_call: TRBJ2-1; cdr3_length: 15; cdr3_aa: ASSQVLGRGDYNEQF
v_call: TRBV11-2; j_call: TRBJ1-2; cdr3_length: 13; cdr3_aa: ASSLGGQLNYGYT